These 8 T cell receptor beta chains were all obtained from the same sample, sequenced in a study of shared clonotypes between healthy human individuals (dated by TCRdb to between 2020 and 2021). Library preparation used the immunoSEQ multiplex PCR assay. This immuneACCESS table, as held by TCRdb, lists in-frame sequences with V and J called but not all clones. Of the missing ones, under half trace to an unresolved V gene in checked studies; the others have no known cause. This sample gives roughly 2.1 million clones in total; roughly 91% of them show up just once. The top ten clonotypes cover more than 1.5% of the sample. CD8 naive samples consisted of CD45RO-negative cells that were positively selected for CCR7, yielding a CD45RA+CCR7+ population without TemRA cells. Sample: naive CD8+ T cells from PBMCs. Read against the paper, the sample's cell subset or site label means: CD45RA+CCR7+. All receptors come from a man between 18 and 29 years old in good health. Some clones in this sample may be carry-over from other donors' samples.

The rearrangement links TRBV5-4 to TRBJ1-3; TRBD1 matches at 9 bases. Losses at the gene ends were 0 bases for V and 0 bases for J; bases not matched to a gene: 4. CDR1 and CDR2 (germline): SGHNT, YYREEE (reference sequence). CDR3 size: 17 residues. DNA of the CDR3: TGTGCCAGCAGCTTGGGGGACAGGGCCTTCTCTGGAAACACCATATATTTT. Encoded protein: CASSLGDRAFSGNTIYF.

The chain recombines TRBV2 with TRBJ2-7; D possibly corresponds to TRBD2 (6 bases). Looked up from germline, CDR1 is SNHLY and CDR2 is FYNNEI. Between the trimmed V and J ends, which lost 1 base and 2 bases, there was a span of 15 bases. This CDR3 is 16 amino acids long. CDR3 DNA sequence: TGTGCCAGCAGTGAAGGCGGCGGGGAGGTCCCCTACGAGCAGTACTTC. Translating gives CASSEGGGEVPYEQYF. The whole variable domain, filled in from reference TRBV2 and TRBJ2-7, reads EPEVTQTPSHQVTQMGQEVILRCVPISNHLYFYWYRQILGQKVEFLVSFYNNEISEKSEIFDDQFSVERPDGSNFTLKIRSTKLEDSAMYFCASSEGGGEVPYEQYFGPGTRLTVT.

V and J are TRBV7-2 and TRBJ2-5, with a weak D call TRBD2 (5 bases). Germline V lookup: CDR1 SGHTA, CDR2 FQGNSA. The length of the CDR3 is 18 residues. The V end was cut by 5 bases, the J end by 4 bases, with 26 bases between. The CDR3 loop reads CASSNEWMSGPYGETQYF. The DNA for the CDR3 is TGTGCCAGCAGCAACGAGTGGATGAGCGGTCCTTATGGAGAGACCCAGTACTTC. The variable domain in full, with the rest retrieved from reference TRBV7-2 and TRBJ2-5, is GAGVSQSPSNKVTEKGKDVELRCDPISGHTALYWYRQSLGQGLEFLIYFQGNSAPDKSGLPSDRFSAERTGGSVSTLTIQRTQQEDSAVYLCASSNEWMSGPYGETQYFGPGTRLLVL.

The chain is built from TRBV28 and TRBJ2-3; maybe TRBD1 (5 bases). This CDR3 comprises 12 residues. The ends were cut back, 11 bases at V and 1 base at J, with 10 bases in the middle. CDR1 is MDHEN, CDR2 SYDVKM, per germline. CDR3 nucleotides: TGTGCCTCAGGGTTCGGCACAGATACGCAGTATTTT. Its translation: CASGFGTDTQYF.

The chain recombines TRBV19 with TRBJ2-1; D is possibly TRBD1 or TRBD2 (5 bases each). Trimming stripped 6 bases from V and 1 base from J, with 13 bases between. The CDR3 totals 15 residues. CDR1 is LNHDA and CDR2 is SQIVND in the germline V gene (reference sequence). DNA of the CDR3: TGTGCCAGTAGCCTATGGGGACCATCCTACAATGAGCAGTTCTTC. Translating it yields CASSLWGPSYNEQFF.

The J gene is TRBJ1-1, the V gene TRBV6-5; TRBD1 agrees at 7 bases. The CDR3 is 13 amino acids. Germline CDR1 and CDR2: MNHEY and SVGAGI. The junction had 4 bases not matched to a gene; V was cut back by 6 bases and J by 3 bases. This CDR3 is CASRQGTYTEAFF. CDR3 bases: TGTGCCAGCAGACAGGGGACCTACACTGAAGCTTTCTTT.

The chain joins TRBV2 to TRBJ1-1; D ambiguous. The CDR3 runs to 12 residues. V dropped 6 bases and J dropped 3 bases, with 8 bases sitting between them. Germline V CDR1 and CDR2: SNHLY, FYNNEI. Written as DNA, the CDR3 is TGTGCCAGCAGCGGGTCGTACACTGAAGCTTTCTTT. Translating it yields CASSGSYTEAFF.

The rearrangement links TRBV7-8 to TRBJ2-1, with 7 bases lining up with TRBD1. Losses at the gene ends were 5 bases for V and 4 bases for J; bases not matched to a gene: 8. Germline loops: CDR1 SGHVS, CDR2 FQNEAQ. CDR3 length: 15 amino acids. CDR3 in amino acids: CASSIGTASYNEQFF. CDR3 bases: TGTGCCAGCAGCATAGGGACAGCATCGTACAATGAGCAGTTCTTC.